What follows are 19 T cell receptor beta chains derived from one specimen sequenced in a study of blood T cell repertoires in COVID-19. Profiling relied on immunoSEQ multiplex PCR, and the TCRdb table lists in-frame clones only, not all of them. The sample records 270,000 or so clones, approximately 81% being singletons. Input material: peripheral blood. The receptors were gathered from a woman younger than 35 with acute or convalescent COVID-19.

The genes are TRBV5-1 and TRBJ1-4; no reliable D call. This CDR3 comprises 14 residues. Per the germline V gene, CDR1 is SGHRS and CDR2 is YFSETQ. The germline V and J ends were trimmed by 2 bases and 5 bases, with 10 bases remaining between them. CDR3 in DNA: TGCGCCAGCAGCTTTTCGGCGGAGAATGAAAAACTGTTTTTT. Protein: CASSFSAENEKLFF. Based on the CDR3 plus reference TRBV5-1 and TRBJ1-4, the full variable domain is KAGVTQTPRYLIKTRGQQVTLSCSPISGHRSVSWYQQTPGQGLQFLFEYFSETQRNKGNFPGRFSGRQFSNSRSEMNVSTLELGDSALYLCASSFSAENEKLFFGSGTQLSVL.

The chain combines TRBV27 with TRBJ1-5; D uncertain. Trimming cost V 5 bases and J 7 bases, with 15 bases left between them. Germline assignment: CDR1 MNHEY and CDR2 SMNVEV (reference sequence). The CDR3 loop spans 14 amino acids. The CDR3 sequence is CASSVGVPGQPQHF. The CDR3 DNA follows: TGTGCCAGCAGTGTCGGGGTTCCCGGGCAGCCCCAGCATTTT.

The chain recombines TRBV11-2 with TRBJ2-3; D unclear. Trimming shortened V by 2 bases and J by 6 bases, and 9 bases separated the two germline ends. This CDR3 region has 13 residues. In germline, CDR1 is SGHAT, CDR2 FQNNGV. This CDR3 reads CASSLIRGDTQYF. CDR3 nucleotide sequence: TGTGCCAGCAGCTTAATCCGAGGCGATACGCAGTATTTT.

This chain uses TRBV9 with TRBJ2-4; D might be TRBD1 (5 bases). Germline CDR1 reads SGDLS; CDR2 reads YYNGEE. The CDR3 loop spans 15 amino acids. Trimming stripped 0 bases from V and 8 bases from J, with 15 bases between. CDR3 region: CASSVGQTDEYIQYF. The CDR3 DNA reads TGTGCCAGCAGCGTAGGACAGACTGATGAATACATTCAGTACTTC.

In DNA form, the CDR3 reads TGCAGCGTTGATGTACAAGCCAGGGATACGCAGTATTTT. The encoded protein is CSVDVQARDTQYF. The J gene is TRBJ2-3, the V gene TRBV29-1; D is uncertain. The CDR3 runs to 13 residues. From germline, CDR1 is SQVTM and CDR2 ANQGSEA. V was cut by 3 bases and J by 6 bases, with 13 bases left in between.

The V call is TRBV3-1 (or the pseudogene TRBV3-2), the J call TRBJ1-1, with 7 bases matching TRBD1. The CDR3 runs to 16 residues. Germline-derived CDR1 and CDR2 are LGHDT and YNNKEL (reference sequence). Trimming cost V 0 bases and J 2 bases; bases outside gene matches: 6. The chain's CDR3 is CASSQEQNRGNTEAFF. The CDR3 DNA sequence: TGTGCCAGCAGCCAAGAACAGAACAGGGGCAACACTGAAGCTTTCTTT.

The chain recombines TRBV25-1 with TRBJ2-7; 10 positions match TRBD1. The V and J ends lost 6 bases and 4 bases, in that order; junction bases with no gene match: 9. This CDR3 has 15 residues. Germline V gene sequence: CDR1 MGHDK, CDR2 SYGVNS. The CDR3 sequence is CASRPSPGQGYEQYF. The CDR3 nucleotides are TGTGCCAGCAGACCGTCCCCGGGACAGGGGTACGAGCAGTACTTC.

This clone was seen a handful of times. The rearrangement links TRBV11-2 to TRBJ1-1, with a possible D match to TRBD1 (6 bases). V lost 1 base, J lost 1 base, and 16 bases lay in between. Germline V gene lookup returns CDR1 SGHAT and CDR2 FQNNGV. The CDR3 contains 17 residues. CDR3 protein: CASSLVGLRDKNTEAFF. Written as DNA, the CDR3 is TGTGCCAGCAGCTTAGTTGGTCTCCGGGACAAGAACACTGAAGCTTTCTTT. The whole variable domain, remainder taken from reference TRBV11-2 and TRBJ1-1, is EAGVAQSPRYKIIEKRQSVAFWCNPISGHATLYWYQQILGQGPKLLIQFQNNGVVDDSQLPKDRFSAERLKGVDSTLKIQPAKLEDSAVYLCASSLVGLRDKNTEAFFGQGTRLTVV.

V usage is TRBV7-2 and J usage is TRBJ2-2, with no clear D. The CDR3 has 15 amino acids. Germline loops: CDR1 SGHTA, CDR2 FQGNSA. The V end was cut by 5 bases, the J end by 6 bases, with 16 bases between. The CDR3 DNA sequence: TGTGCCAGCAGCCTTAACGCCTATCGGGCCGGGGAGCTGTTTTTT. Protein sequence: CASSLNAYRAGELFF. The full variable domain, its missing parts supplied by reference TRBV7-2 and TRBJ2-2, is GAGVSQSPSNKVTEKGKDVELRCDPISGHTALYWYRQSLGQGLEFLIYFQGNSAPDKSGLPSDRFSAERTGGSVSTLTIQRTQQEDSAVYLCASSLNAYRAGELFFGEGSRLTVL.

The rearrangement links TRBV6-5 to TRBJ1-2; unclear D gene. CDR1 and CDR2 (germline): MNHEY, SVGAGI. V dropped 2 bases and J dropped 2 bases, with 9 bases sitting between them. This CDR3 has 14 amino acids. Here the CDR3 reads CASSYERKNYGYTF. CDR3 coding DNA: TGTGCCAGCAGTTACGAGCGGAAGAACTATGGCTACACCTTC.

This chain links TRBV5-1 with TRBJ2-3; D is possibly TRBD1 (6 bases). Germline lookup yields CDR1 SGHRS and CDR2 YFSETQ. V was trimmed by 1 base and J by 2 bases, leaving 11 bases between them. This CDR3 comprises 15 residues. CDR3 sequence (DNA): TGCGCCAGCAGCTTGCAGGGGCCGTACACAGATACGCAGTATTTT. This translates into CASSLQGPYTDTQYF.

This clone has just a few counts. The rearrangement links TRBV30 to TRBJ1-2; the D gene is possibly TRBD1 (6 bases). The CDR3 length is 13 residues. Per germline, CDR1 GTSNPN and CDR2 SVGIG (reference sequence). Deletions cut 5 bases from V and 4 bases from J, with 14 bases between. The CDR3 nucleotides read TGTGCCTGGGGTGCAGGGGCTCTCTATGGCTACACCTTC. Its translation: CAWGAGALYGYTF.

The rearrangement links TRBV2 to TRBJ2-3; D possibly corresponds to TRBD1 (6 bases). V dropped 6 bases and J dropped 0 bases, with 10 bases sitting between them. CDR1 SNHLY and CDR2 FYNNEI come from the germline V gene. The CDR3 is made up of 14 amino acids. CDR3 DNA: TGTGCCAGCAGATCGGACAGTAGCACAGATACGCAGTATTTT. Protein sequence: CASRSDSSTDTQYF.

The chain couples TRBV11-2 to TRBJ2-4; 7 bases are shared with TRBD2. V lost 6 bases, J lost 6 bases, and 11 bases stayed unmatched. The CDR3 contains 15 residues. Germline CDR1 reads SGHAT; CDR2 reads FQNNGV. The DNA of the CDR3 is TGTGCCAGCAGTTATACAGTGGGGGGGGTAAACATTCAGTACTTC. This codes for CASSYTVGGVNIQYF.

This clone was recorded a few times. The rearrangement uses TRBV27 and TRBJ2-7, with a tentative D call TRBD1 (7 bases). Trimming took 1 base from V and 5 from J, leaving 12 bases between them. The CDR3 has 14 amino acids. The germline V gene encodes CDR1 MNHEY and CDR2 SMNVEV (reference sequence). The CDR3 is CASSLLGRGDEQYF. The CDR3 region has the DNA TGTGCCAGCAGTTTATTGGGCAGGGGGGACGAGCAGTACTTC.

The chain has TRBV20-1 and TRBJ2-7; D is possibly TRBD2 (5 bases). Germline CDR1 and CDR2: DFQATT and SNEGSKA (reference sequence). CDR3 size: 14 residues. V lost 3 bases, J lost 1 base, and 13 bases lay in between. Here the CDR3 reads CSASGASGSYEQYF. The CDR3, as DNA: TGCAGTGCTAGTGGCGCGAGCGGATCCTACGAGCAGTACTTC.

This rearrangement joins TRBV19 to TRBJ2-6, with TRBD1 matching over 11 bases. CDR3 length: 18 residues. J lost 1 base, V lost 4 bases, and 6 bases had no gene match. Germline V gene sequence: CDR1 LNHDA, CDR2 SQIVND (reference sequence). The CDR3 DNA reads as TGTGCCAGTAGTACCGGACAGGGGGCGGTTTCTGGGGCCAACGTCCTGACTTTC. It specifies CASSTGQGAVSGANVLTF.

The gene calls are TRBV10-3 and TRBJ2-1; D is perhaps TRBD2 (5 bases). Germline loops: CDR1 ENHRY, CDR2 SYGVKD. V was clipped by 3 bases and J by 1 base, with 7 bases between them. The CDR3 is 14 residues long. This CDR3 is CAISDRGSYNEQFF. The CDR3 DNA reads as TGTGCCATCAGTGATCGGGGTTCCTACAATGAGCAGTTCTTC.

CDR3 sequence reads: CASSLAGAGEQYF. Written as DNA, the CDR3 is TGTGCCAGCAGCTTAGCGGGAGCAGGCGAGCAGTACTTC. J is TRBJ2-7 and V is TRBV11-2, with D perhaps TRBD2 (6 bases). This CDR3 spans 13 amino acids. Trimming shortened V by 1 base and J by 6 bases, and 10 bases separated the two germline ends. CDR1 and CDR2 from the germline V gene are SGHAT and FQNNGV. Filled out from reference TRBV11-2 and TRBJ2-7, the complete variable domain reads EAGVAQSPRYKIIEKRQSVAFWCNPISGHATLYWYQQILGQGPKLLIQFQNNGVVDDSQLPKDRFSAERLKGVDSTLKIQPAKLEDSAVYLCASSLAGAGEQYFGPGTRLTVT.